There are a few counts of the clone carrying this T cell receptor (beta chain). What it binds is not known. These data are taken from a study of cytomegalovirus exposure and HLA in healthy donors. The CDR3 runs 12 residues. V dropped 6 bases and J dropped 9; count of bases not matched to a gene: 7. Germline assignment: CDR1 LNHDA and CDR2 SQIVND (reference sequence). Whole-study results and caveats: Association of a missense DCLRE1C variant with TCR beta V- and J-gene trimming was reported in a later analysis. In an earlier analysis, productive rearrangement rates for most beta V segments clustered near 87% or 30%.

The PCR ran on 60 Vbeta and 13 Jbeta primers. Here immunoSEQ multiplex PCR was the method, and the copy in TCRdb shows in-frame clones only, minus some. Among roughly 150,000 clones listed, approximately 70% were seen once. Material: PBMCs. The receptor was isolated from a woman aged 60 to 75 in good health and CMV-seropositive. This rearrangement joins TRBV19 to TRBJ1-1; 7 bases line up with TRBD1. CDR3 DNA: TGTGCCAGTAGCCGCGACAGGGATCAAGCTTTCTTT. This sequence encodes CASSRDRDQAFF.